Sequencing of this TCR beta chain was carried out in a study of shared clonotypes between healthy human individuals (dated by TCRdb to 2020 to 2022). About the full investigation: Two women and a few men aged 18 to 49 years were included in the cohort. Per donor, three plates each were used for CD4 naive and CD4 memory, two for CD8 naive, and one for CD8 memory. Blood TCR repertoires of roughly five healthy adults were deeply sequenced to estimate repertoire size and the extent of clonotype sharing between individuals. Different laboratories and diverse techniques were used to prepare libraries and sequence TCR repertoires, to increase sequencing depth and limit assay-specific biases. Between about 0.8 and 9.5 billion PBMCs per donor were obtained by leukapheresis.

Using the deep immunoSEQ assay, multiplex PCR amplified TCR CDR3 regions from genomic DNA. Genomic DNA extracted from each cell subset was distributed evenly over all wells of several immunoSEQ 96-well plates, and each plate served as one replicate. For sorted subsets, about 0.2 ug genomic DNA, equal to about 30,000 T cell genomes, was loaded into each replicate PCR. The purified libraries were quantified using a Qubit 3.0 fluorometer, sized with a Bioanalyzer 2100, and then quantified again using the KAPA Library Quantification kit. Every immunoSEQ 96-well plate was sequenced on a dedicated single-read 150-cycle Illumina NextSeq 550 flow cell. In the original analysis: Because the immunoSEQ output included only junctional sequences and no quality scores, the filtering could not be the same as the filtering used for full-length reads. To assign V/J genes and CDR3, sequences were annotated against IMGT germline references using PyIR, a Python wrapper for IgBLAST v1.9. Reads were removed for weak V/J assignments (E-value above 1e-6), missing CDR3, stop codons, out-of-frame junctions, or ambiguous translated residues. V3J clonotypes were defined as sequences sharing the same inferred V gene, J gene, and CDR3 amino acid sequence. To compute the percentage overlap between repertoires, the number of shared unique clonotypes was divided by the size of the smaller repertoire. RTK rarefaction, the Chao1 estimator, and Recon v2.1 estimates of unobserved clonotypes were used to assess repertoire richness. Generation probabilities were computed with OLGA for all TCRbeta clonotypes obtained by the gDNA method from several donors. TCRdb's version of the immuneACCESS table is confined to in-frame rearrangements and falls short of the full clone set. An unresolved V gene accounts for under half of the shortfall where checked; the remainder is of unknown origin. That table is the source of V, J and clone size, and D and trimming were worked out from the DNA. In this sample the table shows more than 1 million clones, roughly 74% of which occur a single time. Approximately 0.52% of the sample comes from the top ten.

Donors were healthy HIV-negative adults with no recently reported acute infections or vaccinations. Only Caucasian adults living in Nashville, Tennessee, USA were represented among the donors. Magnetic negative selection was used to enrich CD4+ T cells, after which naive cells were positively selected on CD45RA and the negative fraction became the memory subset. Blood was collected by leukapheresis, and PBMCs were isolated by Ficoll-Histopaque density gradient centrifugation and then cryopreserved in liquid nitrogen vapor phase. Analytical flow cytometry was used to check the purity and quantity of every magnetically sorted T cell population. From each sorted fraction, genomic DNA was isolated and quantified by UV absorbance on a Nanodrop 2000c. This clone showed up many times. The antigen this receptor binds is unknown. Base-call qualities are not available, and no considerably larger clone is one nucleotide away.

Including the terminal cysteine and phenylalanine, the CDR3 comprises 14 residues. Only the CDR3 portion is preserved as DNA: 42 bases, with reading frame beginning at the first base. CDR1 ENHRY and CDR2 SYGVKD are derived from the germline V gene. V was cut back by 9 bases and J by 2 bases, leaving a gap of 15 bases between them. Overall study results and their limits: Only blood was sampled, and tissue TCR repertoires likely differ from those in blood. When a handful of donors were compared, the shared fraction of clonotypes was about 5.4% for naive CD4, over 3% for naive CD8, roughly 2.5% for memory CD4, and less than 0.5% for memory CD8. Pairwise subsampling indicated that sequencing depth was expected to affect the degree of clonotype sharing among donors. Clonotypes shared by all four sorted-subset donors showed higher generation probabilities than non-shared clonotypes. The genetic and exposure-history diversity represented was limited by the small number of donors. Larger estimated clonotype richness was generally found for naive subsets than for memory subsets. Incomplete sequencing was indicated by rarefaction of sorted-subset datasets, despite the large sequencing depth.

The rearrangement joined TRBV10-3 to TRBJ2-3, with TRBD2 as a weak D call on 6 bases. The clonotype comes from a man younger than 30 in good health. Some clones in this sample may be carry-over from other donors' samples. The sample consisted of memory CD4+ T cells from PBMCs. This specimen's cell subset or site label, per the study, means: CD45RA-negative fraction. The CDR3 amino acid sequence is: CAMSMASATDTQYF. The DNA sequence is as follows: TGTGCCATGAGTATGGCTAGCGCCACAGATACGCAGTATTTT.